Listed here are 21 T cell receptor beta chains from one sample, sequenced in a study of radiation and T cells in renal cell carcinoma. Time point: baseline pretreatment blood. Treatment of the sample: 15 Gy SBRT to primary tumor, nephrectomy 4 weeks later. Assay used: immunoSEQ multiplex PCR; TCRdb lists only in-frame clones, some missing. Of about 160,000 clones listed, about 85% are singletons. The material sequenced was blood, taken from a patient whose treatment included radiotherapy and nephrectomy. The receptors were sampled from a woman aged 70-85 years with renal cell carcinoma.

The chain joins TRBV9 to TRBJ2-1; 8 bases are shared with TRBD2. Trimming removed 3 bases from V and 7 bases from J; junction bases left unmatched: 9. This CDR3 comprises 15 residues. The germline gives CDR1 SGDLS, CDR2 YYNGEE. The CDR3 nucleotides are TGTGCCAGCAGCGCATTAGCGGGGTCTTGGAATGAGCAGTTCTTC. Its protein is CASSALAGSWNEQFF.

The genes are TRBV5-1 and TRBJ1-1, with 7 bases matching TRBD1. CDR3 length equals 16 residues. Germline loops: CDR1 SGHRS, CDR2 YFSETQ. Trimming at V came to 0 bases and at J to 3 bases, leaving 8 bases not matched to a gene. CDR3 DNA sequence: TGCGCCAGCAGCTTGGGCACAGGGGCGAGGGACACTGAAGCTTTCTTT. It encodes CASSLGTGARDTEAFF.

The genes are TRBV28 and TRBJ2-7, with D maybe TRBD1 (5 bases). CDR1 is MDHEN and CDR2 is SYDVKM in the germline V gene. CDR3 length equals 16 residues. The V gene lost 4 bases and the J gene lost 7 bases, with 23 bases spanning the gap. The CDR3 DNA reads as TGTGCCAGCAGTTCCCCCCACCAGGGCAAGTCGTGGGAGCAGTACTTC. This codes for CASSSPHQGKSWEQYF.

This clone has a handful of counts. The genes are TRBV7-6 and TRBJ1-1; the match to TRBD1 covers 8 bases. Germline trimming cut 0 bases from V and 6 bases from J; bases unmatched to any gene: 3. The CDR3 totals 14 residues. Germline V gene sequence: CDR1 SGHVS, CDR2 FNYEAQ. The DNA for the CDR3 is TGTGCCAGCAGCTTAGCGGACAGGGCCCCTGAAGCTTTCTTT. Protein product: CASSLADRAPEAFF. Filled out from reference TRBV7-6 and TRBJ1-1, the complete variable domain reads GAGVSQSPRYKVTKRGQDVALRCDPISGHVSLYWYRQALGQGPEFLTYFNYEAQQDKSGLPNDRFSAERPEGSISTLTIQRTEQRDSAMYRCASSLADRAPEAFFGQGTRLTVV.

The rearrangement links TRBV7-3 to TRBJ2-1; the D gene is possibly TRBD2 (6 bases). V was clipped by 5 bases and J by 6 bases, with 14 bases between them. The CDR3 is 14 amino acids. The germline gives CDR1 SGHTA, CDR2 FQGTGA. CDR3: CASSLTAGSNEQFF. The DNA of the CDR3 is TGTGCCAGCAGCCTCACGGCCGGGAGCAATGAGCAGTTCTTC.

V is TRBV9 and J is TRBJ2-1, with 13 bases identical to TRBD2. The germline V gene encodes CDR1 SGDLS and CDR2 YYNGEE. V was clipped by 0 bases and J by 2 bases; unmatched bases: 11. This CDR3 is built from 20 residues. The CDR3 sequence: CASSVGHGTSGVAAYNEQFF. In DNA, the CDR3 is TGTGCCAGCAGCGTAGGACATGGGACTAGCGGGGTGGCCGCCTACAATGAGCAGTTCTTC.

The J gene is TRBJ1-6, the V gene TRBV9; weak D call: TRBD1 (5 bases). The CDR3 length is 15 residues. V was pared by 1 base and J by 10 bases, with 15 bases between. Germline V gene sequence: CDR1 SGDLS, CDR2 YYNGEE. Here the CDR3 reads CASSVRAGRNSPLHF. The DNA for the CDR3 is TGTGCCAGCAGCGTAAGGGCAGGGAGAAACTCACCCCTCCACTTT.

The chain links TRBV5-1 to TRBJ1-2, with D possibly matching TRBD1 (5 bases). V lost 5 bases and J lost 4, with 21 bases in between. Germline V gene sequence: CDR1 SGHRS, CDR2 YFSETQ. This CDR3 region has 16 residues. The CDR3 bases are TGCGCCAGCAGACTCTCTCCGACGACCGGGGGCTATGGCTACACCTTC. This encodes CASRLSPTTGGYGYTF.

The chain has TRBV5-1 and TRBJ2-7; no reliable D call. Between the trimmed V and J ends, which lost 5 bases and 0 bases, there was a span of 9 bases. Germline lookup yields CDR1 SGHRS and CDR2 YFSETQ. This CDR3 contains 13 residues. The CDR3 DNA reads as TGCGCCAGCAGAATAGGCAGCTCCTACGAGCAGTACTTC. This encodes CASRIGSSYEQYF.

This chain joins TRBV9 and TRBJ1-3, with TRBD1 as a possible D gene (5 bases). The CDR3 spans 13 residues. CDR1 and CDR2 from the germline V gene are SGDLS and YYNGEE. The ends were cut back, 0 bases at V and 6 bases at J, with 7 bases in the middle. The CDR3: CASSVETVNTIYF. The CDR3 region has the DNA TGTGCCAGCAGCGTAGAGACAGTAAACACCATATATTTT.

The gene calls are TRBV7-9 and TRBJ2-3, with TRBD1 matching over 8 bases. Per the germline V gene, CDR1 is SEHNR and CDR2 is FQNEAQ (reference sequence). The CDR3 extends over 14 amino acids. V lost 3 bases to trimming and J lost 3 bases; unmatched junction nucleotides: 2. CDR3 sequence (DNA): TGTGCCAGCAGCTTGACAGGGGAGACAGATACGCAGTATTTT. Protein: CASSLTGETDTQYF.

This clone was recorded a few times. The chain joins TRBV4-1 to TRBJ1-5, with D perhaps TRBD1 (6 bases). This CDR3 region has 16 residues. The V and J ends lost 1 base and 4 bases respectively, with 14 bases between them. CDR1 and CDR2 (germline): MGHRA, YSYEKL. The CDR3 spells CASSQVGRGKNQPQHF. CDR3 nucleotide sequence: TGCGCCAGCAGCCAAGTGGGTAGGGGGAAAAATCAGCCCCAGCATTTT.

The rearrangement joins TRBV6-1 to TRBJ2-1; 9 bases agree with TRBD1. The ends lost 0 bases at V and 4 bases at J; junction bases unmatched: 7. The CDR3 covers 17 residues. Per germline, CDR1 MNHNS and CDR2 SASEGT. The CDR3 loop is CASSEALQGTGYNEQFF. Written as DNA, the CDR3 is TGTGCCAGCAGTGAAGCGCTTCAAGGGACAGGGTACAATGAGCAGTTCTTC.

The chain is built from TRBV27 and TRBJ1-5, with unresolved D. V shed 2 bases and J shed 7 bases, with 6 bases lying between them. Per the germline V gene, CDR1 is MNHEY and CDR2 is SMNVEV (reference sequence). The CDR3 is 12 residues long. CDR3 in DNA: TGTGCCAGCAGTTTAAGAGGCCAGCCCCAGCATTTT. Protein sequence: CASSLRGQPQHF.

The chain employs TRBV19 and TRBJ1-6, with D possibly matching TRBD1 (5 bases). In germline, CDR1 is LNHDA, CDR2 SQIVND (reference sequence). V was clipped by 6 bases and J by 3 bases, with 12 bases between them. The CDR3 consists of 15 residues. The CDR3 DNA sequence: TGTGCCAGTAGGGGCGGGACTCTCTATAATTCACCCCTCCACTTT. This codes for CASRGGTLYNSPLHF.

The chain combines TRBV6-5 with TRBJ2-2; TRBD2 aligns across 10 bases. The CDR3 spans 14 residues. Trimming took 5 bases from V and 7 from J; bases not matched to a gene: 4. Germline CDR1 reads MNHEY; CDR2 reads SVGAGI. This CDR3 reads CASSRTSGGGELFF. The DNA for the CDR3 is TGTGCCAGCAGTCGGACTAGCGGTGGCGGGGAGCTGTTTTTT.

This rearrangement joins TRBV18 to TRBJ2-1, with 11 bases fitting TRBD1. V gave up 5 bases and J gave up 9 bases; unmatched junction bases: 6. CDR3 length: 14 amino acids. Germline CDR1 reads KGHSH; CDR2 reads LQKENI. The chain's CDR3 is CASSAGTGGGEQFF. DNA of the CDR3: TGTGCCAGCTCAGCCGGGACAGGGGGAGGTGAGCAGTTCTTC. Based on the CDR3 plus reference TRBV18 and TRBJ2-1, the full variable domain is NAGVMQNPRHLVRRRGQEARLRCSPMKGHSHVYWYRQLPEEGLKFMVYLQKENIIDESGMPKERFSAEFPKEGPSILRIQQVVRGDSAAYFCASSAGTGGGEQFFGPGTRLTVL.

The rearrangement joins TRBV6-1 to TRBJ2-7; 7 positions agree with TRBD1. Unmatched junction bases numbered 4, after V lost 7 bases and J lost 4 bases. Germline loops: CDR1 MNHNS, CDR2 SASEGT. This CDR3 comprises 12 residues. The CDR3 DNA reads TGTGCCAGCACCCGGGACAGTTACGAGCAGTACTTC. Translating it yields CASTRDSYEQYF.

The chain couples TRBV5-1 to TRBJ2-7; 7 bases are a match to TRBD1. With 0 bases clipped from V and 5 bases from J, the junction kept 8 bases outside the gene matches. The CDR3 covers 15 residues. Per germline, CDR1 SGHRS and CDR2 YFSETQ. CDR3 sequence reads: CASSLELGQRDEQYF. The CDR3 region has the DNA TGCGCCAGCAGCTTGGAATTGGGACAGAGGGACGAGCAGTACTTC.

The chain combines TRBV6-5 with TRBJ2-7; 7 nucleotides align to TRBD1. Trimming removed 7 bases from V and 4 bases from J; junction bases left unmatched: 4. CDR1 and CDR2 (germline): MNHEY, SVGAGI. This CDR3 spans 12 amino acids. The CDR3 here is CASTGGLYEQYF. CDR3 nucleotides: TGTGCCAGCACAGGGGGTCTGTACGAGCAGTACTTC.

The chain uses TRBV6-5 and TRBJ2-1, with D unclear. CDR3 size: 16 residues. The V gene lost 0 bases and the J gene lost 2 bases, with 11 bases spanning the gap. CDR1 is MNHEY, CDR2 SVGAGI, per germline. The CDR3 bases are TGTGCCAGCAGTTACTCGATTAGGCCACCCTACAATGAGCAGTTCTTC. Translation: CASSYSIRPPYNEQFF.